The sequence of this TCR beta chain was determined in a study of blood T cell repertoires in COVID-19. Germline assignment: CDR1 SGHRS and CDR2 YFSETQ. The CDR3 has 13 residues. V was trimmed by 1 base and J by 0 bases, leaving 4 bases between them. Assay: immunoSEQ multiplex PCR; the TCRdb copy retains only in-frame clones and omits some. The repertoire has about 52,000 clones, over 75% of them found once; the top ten carry around a tenth. The sample taken for sequencing was peripheral blood. The genes are TRBV5-1 and TRBJ1-2; no firm D call. The sequence came from a man older than 75 with COVID-19, enrolled during active disease. This CDR3 is CASSLQSNYGYTF. CDR3 coding DNA: TGCGCCAGCAGCTTGCAGTCTAACTATGGCTACACCTTC.